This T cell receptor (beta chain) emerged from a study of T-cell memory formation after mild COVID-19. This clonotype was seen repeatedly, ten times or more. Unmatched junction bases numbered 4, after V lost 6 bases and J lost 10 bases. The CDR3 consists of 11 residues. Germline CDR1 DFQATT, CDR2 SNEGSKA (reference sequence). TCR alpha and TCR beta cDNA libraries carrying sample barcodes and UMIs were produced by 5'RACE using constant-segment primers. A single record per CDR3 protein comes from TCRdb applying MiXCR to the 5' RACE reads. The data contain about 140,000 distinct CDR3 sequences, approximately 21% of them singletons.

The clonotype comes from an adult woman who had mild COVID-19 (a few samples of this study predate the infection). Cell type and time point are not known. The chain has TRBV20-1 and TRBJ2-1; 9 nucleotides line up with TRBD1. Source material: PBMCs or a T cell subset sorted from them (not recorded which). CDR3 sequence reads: CSATGGREQFF. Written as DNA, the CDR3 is TGCAGTGCAACAGGGGGCAGGGAGCAGTTCTTC.